Here is one TCR beta chain with its context. Its antigen is unknown. The CDR3 contains 13 residues. V was cut by 2 bases and J by 16 bases, with 18 bases left in between. Germline values: CDR1 ENHRY, CDR2 SYGVKD. Sequenced by immunoSEQ multiplex PCR; TCRdb stores in-frame clones only, minus some. The table has tens of thousands of clones, approximately 83% seen once. The record originates from a study of T cell responses to AZD1222 COVID-19 vaccine. The study's findings and limits: Only five to seven individuals given AZD1222 were seropositive at baseline. With two AZD1222 doses given, Spike-specific TCR breadth and depth both rose. Donors, mostly white British, included more females; clonal diversity was possibly underestimated.

The sample here was peripheral blood, taken 28 days after the second AZD1222 dose. This chain connects TRBV10-3 to TRBJ2-1, with D perhaps TRBD1 (7 bases). This TCR derives from an adult who received the AZD1222 COVID-19 vaccine. CDR3 bases: TGTGCCATCAGTGAGATCCAGGGGGGTGGGTTTTTCTTC. Protein product: CAISEIQGGGFFF.